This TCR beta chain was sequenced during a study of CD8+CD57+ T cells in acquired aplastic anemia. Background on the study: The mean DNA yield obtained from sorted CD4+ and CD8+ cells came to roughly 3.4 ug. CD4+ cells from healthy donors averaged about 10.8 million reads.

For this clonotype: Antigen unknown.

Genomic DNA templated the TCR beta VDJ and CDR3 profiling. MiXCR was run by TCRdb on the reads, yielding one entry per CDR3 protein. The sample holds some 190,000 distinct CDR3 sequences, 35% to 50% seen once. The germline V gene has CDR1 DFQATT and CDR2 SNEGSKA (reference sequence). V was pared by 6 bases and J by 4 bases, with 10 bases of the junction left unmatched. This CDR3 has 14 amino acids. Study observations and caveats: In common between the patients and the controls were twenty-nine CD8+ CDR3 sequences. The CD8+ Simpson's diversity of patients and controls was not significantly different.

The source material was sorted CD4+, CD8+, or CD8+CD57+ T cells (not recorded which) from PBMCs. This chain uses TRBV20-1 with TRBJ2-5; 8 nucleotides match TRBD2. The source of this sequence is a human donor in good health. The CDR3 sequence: CSATPGRVGETQYF. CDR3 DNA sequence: TGCAGTGCAACGCCCGGGAGGGTTGGAGAGACCCAGTACTTC.